Shown below are 29 T cell receptor beta chains from a single sample sequenced in a study of T cells in Graves' hyperthyroidism and ophthalmopathy. Using RNA transcripts as the source, TCR beta CDR3 regions were amplified. The HTBI primer set was used in a first-round RT-PCR of the TCR CDR3. TCRdb re-called the multiplex PCR reads with MiXCR, one entry per CDR3 protein. Among fewer than 300,000 distinct CDR3 sequences listed, around 15% were seen once. Sequencing used blood. Receptor source: a woman aged 45-59 years with Graves' hyperthyroidism that later progressed to Graves' ophthalmopathy.

This clonotype appeared many times. V usage is TRBV3-1 and J usage is TRBJ2-7, with D possibly called TRBD1 or TRBD2 (5 bases each). V gave up 4 bases and J gave up 3 bases, with 13 bases separating them. This CDR3 is built from 14 residues. Germline CDR1 and CDR2: LGHDT and YNNKEL (reference sequence). The CDR3 DNA sequence: TGTGCCAGCAGCCGAGGGGACCGTCGCTACGAGCAGTACTTC. It encodes CASSRGDRRYEQYF.

This clonotype was counted ten times or more. The chain uses TRBV6-1 and TRBJ1-5; the D is unclear. Germline CDR1 reads MNHNS; CDR2 reads SASEGT. V was clipped by 7 bases and J by 5 bases, with 15 bases between them. The CDR3 is 14 amino acids. CDR3: CASIWGGIDQPQHF. CDR3 DNA sequence: TGTGCCAGCATATGGGGAGGGATTGATCAGCCCCAGCATTTT.

The sample holds many counts of this clonotype. J is TRBJ2-7 and V is TRBV27; D is ambiguous. The CDR3 length is 11 residues. CDR1 is MNHEY, CDR2 SMNVEV, per germline (reference sequence). The V gene lost 4 bases and the J gene lost 7 bases, with 8 bases spanning the gap. CDR3 sequence: CASSSNREQYF. DNA for the CDR3: TGTGCCAGCAGTTCAAATAGGGAGCAGTACTTC.

This clonotype was counted ten times or more. The chain joins TRBV6-1 to TRBJ2-7; tentatively, D is TRBD1 (9 bases). The CDR3 runs to 15 residues. V was clipped by 6 bases and J by 1 base, with 16 bases between them. The germline CDR1 and CDR2 sequences are MNHNS and SASEGT. CDR3 residues: CASRREGTGSYEQYF. The CDR3 DNA is TGTGCCAGCAGACGGGAGGGGACAGGGTCCTACGAGCAGTACTTC.

This clonotype was counted at least ten times. The V and J genes are TRBV27 and TRBJ2-1; 7 bases match TRBD1. Germline V CDR1 and CDR2: MNHEY, SMNVEV (reference sequence). This CDR3 is 15 amino acids long. Trimming took 7 bases from V and 1 from J; bases not matched to a gene: 7. The CDR3 region has the DNA TGTGCCAGCAATGACGGACAGGTTTCCTACAATGAGCAGTTCTTC. It translates to CASNDGQVSYNEQFF.

This clonotype was counted ten times or more. J is TRBJ2-6 and V is TRBV12-3 or TRBV12-4; D is unclear. With 1 base removed from V and 2 bases from J, the gap between germline ends came to 6 bases. This CDR3 region has 15 residues. The CDR3 DNA is TGTGCCAGCAGTTTAGTAGATCCTGGGGCCAACGTCCTGACTTTC. Its protein is CASSLVDPGANVLTF.

This clonotype was seen a handful of times. The chain couples TRBV7-9 to TRBJ2-1; 8 nucleotides align to TRBD1. Germline CDR1 is SEHNR and CDR2 is FQNEAQ (reference sequence). This CDR3 has 15 residues. With V trimmed by 6 bases and J by 1 base, 5 bases remained unmatched. As DNA, the CDR3 is TGTGCCAGCAGGGAGACAGGGGAGTCCTACAATGAGCAGTTCTTC. As protein: CASRETGESYNEQFF.

This clonotype appeared many times. The V call is TRBV2, the J call TRBJ2-5; D gene ambiguous. Trimming removed 6 bases from V and 1 base from J, with 12 bases in between. Germline V gene sequence: CDR1 SNHLY, CDR2 FYNNEI. The CDR3 runs 14 residues. As DNA, the CDR3 is TGTGCCAGCAGAGCGAGGCTGGGCCAAGAGACCCAGTACTTC. It yields the protein CASRARLGQETQYF.

This clonotype was seen repeatedly, ten times or more. The J gene is TRBJ1-1, the V gene TRBV7-9; no clear D. The V and J ends lost 3 bases and 2 bases respectively, with 10 bases between them. From germline, CDR1 is SEHNR and CDR2 FQNEAQ (reference sequence). The CDR3 spans 14 residues. In DNA, the CDR3 is TGTGCCAGCAGCTTGCCCCAGGTAAACACTGAAGCTTTCTTT. Translated, it gives CASSLPQVNTEAFF. Combining the CDR3 with reference TRBV7-9 and TRBJ1-1 gives the whole variable domain DTGVSQNPRHKITKRGQNVTFRCDPISEHNRLYWYRQTLGQGPEFLTYFQNEAQLEKSRLLSDRFSAERPKGSFSTLEIQRTEQGDSAMYLCASSLPQVNTEAFFGQGTRLTVV.

This clonotype was detected only a few times. The V and J genes are TRBV11-3 and TRBJ2-1, with 10 positions matching TRBD2. The J segment lost 8 bases and the V segment lost 2 bases, leaving 6 bases of the junction unmatched. In germline, CDR1 is SGHNT, CDR2 YENEEA. The length of the CDR3 is 15 residues. CDR3 coding DNA: TGTGCCAGCAGCTTACTAGCGGGAGTCGGCGATGAGCAGTTCTTC. It is translated as CASSLLAGVGDEQFF.

The V and J genes are TRBV9 and TRBJ2-3, with TRBD2 matching over 8 bases. J lost 4 bases, V lost 4 bases, and 5 bases had no gene match. The CDR3 loop spans 14 amino acids. Germline CDR1 is SGDLS and CDR2 is YYNGEE. DNA of the CDR3: TGTGCCAGCAGCCGGGGGGGACTCTCAGATACGCAGTATTTT. Protein product: CASSRGGLSDTQYF.

In its sample, this clonotype was seen many times. The chain couples TRBV28 to TRBJ2-7; 9 nucleotides align to TRBD1. The CDR3 covers 15 residues. Trimming cost V 5 bases and J 4 bases; bases outside gene matches: 9. Germline lookup yields CDR1 MDHEN and CDR2 SYDVKM. CDR3 in DNA: TGTGCCAGCAGTACGTTAACCGGGACAGGGTACGAGCAGTACTTC. This codes for CASSTLTGTGYEQYF.

There are a few counts of this clonotype. A read error may produce the germline difference seen at one junction end. This chain links TRBV20-1 with TRBJ2-5; D possibly corresponds to TRBD2 (5 bases). The CDR3 contains 11 residues. The germline V gene has CDR1 DFQATT and CDR2 SNEGSKA (reference sequence). Here the CDR3 reads CSTRVKETQYF. DNA of the CDR3: TGCAGTACTAGGGTTAAGGAGACCCAGTACTTC.

This clonotype appeared many times. The chain is built from TRBV7-8 and TRBJ1-1, with a weak D call TRBD1 (6 bases). There are 16 residues in the CDR3. CDR1 and CDR2 (germline): SGHVS, FQNEAQ. Trimming left V 0 bases short and J 4 bases short, with 15 bases between. Written as DNA, the CDR3 is TGTGCCAGCAGCTTAGCGGGGAGGGGGGCCGGCACTGAAGCTTTCTTT. It yields the protein CASSLAGRGAGTEAFF.

There are many counts of this clonotype. This chain uses TRBV28 with TRBJ2-1, with no clear D. In germline, CDR1 is MDHEN, CDR2 SYDVKM. The CDR3 spans 15 residues. Between the trimmed V and J ends, which lost 4 bases and 0 bases, there was a span of 10 bases. CDR3 sequence (DNA): TGTGCCAGCAGTTGGCGATTAGACTCCTACAATGAGCAGTTCTTC. Its translation: CASSWRLDSYNEQFF.

This clonotype was counted at least ten times. The chain employs TRBV6-1 and TRBJ2-7, with D perhaps given as TRBD1 or TRBD2 (5 bases each). The length of the CDR3 is 15 residues. Trimming cost V 5 bases and J 2 bases, with 16 bases left between them. Germline lookup yields CDR1 MNHNS and CDR2 SASEGT. The CDR3 protein is CASSQHWDGTYEQYF. Here the CDR3 DNA reads TGTGCCAGCAGTCAACACTGGGACGGTACCTACGAGCAGTACTTC.

This clonotype was recorded many times. The rearrangement links TRBV18 to TRBJ1-2, with D unresolved. CDR3 length: 14 amino acids. V lost 6 bases and J lost 4, with 15 bases in between. Germline CDR1 and CDR2: KGHSH and LQKENI. The CDR3 bases are TGTGCCAGCTCGACCGCGGGCTCTTTCTATGGCTACACCTTC. It translates to CASSTAGSFYGYTF.

This clonotype has more than one count but fewer than ten. The chain couples TRBV4-1 to TRBJ2-1, with TRBD2 matching over 9 bases. The CDR3 has 20 amino acids. V shed 3 bases and J 5 bases; nucleotides not matched to a gene: 20. Germline CDR1 reads MGHRA; CDR2 reads YSYEKL. CDR3 residues: CASSHPGLREGPAIHNEQFF. Here the CDR3 DNA reads TGCGCCAGCAGCCATCCAGGATTGCGGGAGGGCCCGGCGATACACAATGAGCAGTTCTTC.

This clonotype has a count of ten or more. J is TRBJ2-7 and V is TRBV6-5, with D possibly matching TRBD1 (6 bases). CDR3 length: 15 amino acids. CDR1 MNHEY and CDR2 SVGAGI come from the germline V gene. Trimming removed 0 bases from V and 2 bases from J, with 11 bases in between. This CDR3 reads CASSYSDRTPYEQYF. The CDR3, as DNA: TGTGCCAGCAGTTACTCCGACAGGACTCCCTACGAGCAGTACTTC.

Ten or more counts support this clonotype. This chain's CDR3 is CASSPGTPPLYTF. CDR3 DNA sequence: TGTGCCAGCAGTCCTGGGACACCCCCTCTCTACACCTTC. This chain links TRBV28 with TRBJ1-2; TRBD1 is a possible D gene (6 bases). Trimming removed 5 bases from V and 10 bases from J, with 17 bases in between. Germline V lookup: CDR1 MDHEN, CDR2 SYDVKM. This CDR3 region has 13 residues.

This clonotype has at least ten counts. V and J are TRBV6-1 and TRBJ1-5, with no clear D. Per germline, CDR1 MNHNS and CDR2 SASEGT. The CDR3 contains 15 residues. Trimming pared 6 bases from V and 2 bases from J, leaving 14 bases between. As DNA, the CDR3 is TGTGCCAGCAGCCCCTCTGAGGGCGGCAATCAGCCCCAGCATTTT. This gives the protein CASSPSEGGNQPQHF.

The chain links TRBV18 to TRBJ2-7, with 8 bases matching TRBD2. The length of the CDR3 is 14 residues. Germline loops: CDR1 KGHSH, CDR2 LQKENI. V shed 2 bases, J shed 6 bases, and the junction held 6 bases outside the gene matches. The chain's CDR3 is CASSPCGRLSEQYF. CDR3 bases: TGTGCCAGCTCACCATGCGGGAGGCTCTCCGAGCAGTACTTC.

As regards this clonotype: The germline gene is not matched at one end of the junction; a read error may be the cause. The chain combines TRBV7-7 with TRBJ2-1; a weak D match, TRBD2 (5 bases). Germline loops: CDR1 SSHAT, CDR2 FNYEAQ (reference sequence). The CDR3 consists of 16 residues. CDR3 loop: CASSFLGLGEIDEQFF. As DNA, the CDR3 is TGTGCTAGCAGCTTCCTGGGTTTGGGAGAGATAGATGAGCAGTTCTTC. Based on the CDR3 plus reference TRBV7-7 and TRBJ2-1, the full variable domain is GAGVSQSPRYKVTKRGQDVTLRCDPISSHATLYWYQQALGQGPEFLTYFNYEAQPDKSGLPSDRFSAERPEGSISTLTIQRTEQRDSAMYRCASSFLGLGEIDEQFFGPGTRLTVL.

This clonotype was counted ten times or more. The chain uses TRBV20-1 and TRBJ2-5, with a tentative D call TRBD2 (5 bases). Trimming left V 6 bases short and J 0 bases short, with 14 bases between. The germline V gene has CDR1 DFQATT and CDR2 SNEGSKA (reference sequence). The CDR3 contains 14 residues. Here the CDR3 reads CSAQGPGYQETQYF. The CDR3, as DNA: TGCAGTGCCCAAGGGCCGGGGTACCAAGAGACCCAGTACTTC.

This clonotype was detected only a few times. The chain has TRBV7-9 and TRBJ1-2; 7 bases align to TRBD1. The germline V gene encodes CDR1 SEHNR and CDR2 FQNEAQ (reference sequence). CDR3 length: 14 residues. Trimming cost V 6 bases and J 2 bases; bases outside gene matches: 6. This CDR3 is CASRPDRINYGYTF. The DNA of the CDR3 is TGTGCCAGCAGACCGGACAGGATCAACTATGGCTACACCTTC.

Ten or more counts support this clonotype. The V call is TRBV3-1, the J call TRBJ2-2; D not resolved. The V end lost 0 bases, the J end lost 6 bases, and 5 bases lay between the germline ends. This CDR3 is built from 13 residues. The germline gives CDR1 LGHDT, CDR2 YNNKEL (reference sequence). The CDR3 loop is CASSQDLSGELFF. DNA of the CDR3: TGTGCCAGCAGCCAAGATCTATCCGGGGAGCTGTTTTTT.

This clonotype has ten or more counts. V and J are TRBV29-1 and TRBJ1-1; possible D gene TRBD1, 6 bases. Trimming removed 3 bases at V and 4 bases at J, with 12 bases between. This CDR3 region has 13 residues. CDR1 is SQVTM, CDR2 ANQGSEA, per germline. For the CDR3, the DNA is TGCAGCGTTGACAGGGGCTCGACCACTGAAGCTTTCTTT. Its translation: CSVDRGSTTEAFF.

This clonotype was counted many times. The V gene is TRBV7-3, the J gene TRBJ2-1; D assignment may be TRBD1 or TRBD2 (6 bases each). Between the trimmed V and J ends, which lost 1 base and 9 bases, there was a span of 16 bases. The CDR3 spans 15 residues. Germline CDR1 and CDR2: SGHTA and FQGTGA. CDR3 residues: CASSLNAGKGGEQFF. Here the CDR3 DNA reads TGTGCCAGCAGCTTAAATGCGGGAAAGGGGGGTGAGCAGTTCTTC.

This clonotype was recorded at least ten times. This rearrangement joins TRBV7-8 to TRBJ2-1; TRBD2 matches at 13 bases. The CDR3 runs 15 residues. V was pared by 6 bases and J by 10 bases, with 9 bases of the junction left unmatched. Germline CDR1 and CDR2: SGHVS and FQNEAQ. This chain's CDR3 is CASSLTSGRAREQFF. The DNA of the CDR3 is TGTGCCAGCAGTCTTACTAGCGGGAGGGCCCGAGAGCAGTTCTTC.